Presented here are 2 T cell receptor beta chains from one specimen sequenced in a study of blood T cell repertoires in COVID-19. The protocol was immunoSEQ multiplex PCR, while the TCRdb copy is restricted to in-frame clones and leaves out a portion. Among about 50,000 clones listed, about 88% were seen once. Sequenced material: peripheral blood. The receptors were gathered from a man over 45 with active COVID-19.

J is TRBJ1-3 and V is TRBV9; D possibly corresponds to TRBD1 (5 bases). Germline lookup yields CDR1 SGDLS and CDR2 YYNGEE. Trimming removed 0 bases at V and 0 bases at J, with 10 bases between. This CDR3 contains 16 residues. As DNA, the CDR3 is TGTGCCAGCAGCGTAGATCCCGGGGGCTCTGGAAACACCATATATTTT. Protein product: CASSVDPGGSGNTIYF.

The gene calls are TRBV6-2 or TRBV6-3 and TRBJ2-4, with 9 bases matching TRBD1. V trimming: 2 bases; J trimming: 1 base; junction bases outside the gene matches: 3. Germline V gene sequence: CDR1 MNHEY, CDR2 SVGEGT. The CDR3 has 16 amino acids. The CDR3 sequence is CASSYGDRAAKNIQYF. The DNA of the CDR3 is TGTGCCAGCAGTTACGGGGACAGGGCTGCCAAAAACATTCAGTACTTC.